The 27 T cell receptor beta chains below come from one sample, sequenced in a study of tumor and adjacent non-tumor tissue in lung cancer (dated by TCRdb to between 2017 and 2018). The library was produced with multiplex PCR. The instrument was an Illumina HiSeq 2500. Following protocols modified from ARM-PCR, the researchers constructed TCRbeta libraries through three rounds of nested PCR with primers (Table S4). TCRdb redid the processing of the public reads, applying fastp at Q25 and MiXCR, and retained in-frame beta chains. Rows with one shared CDR3 protein collapse into an entry with the most common genes and DNA. This sample gives 90,000 to 100,000 distinct CDR3 sequences in total; roughly 80% of them show up just once. The top ten hold around 30% of the sample. RNA was isolated from bulk unsorted tissue, and RNA quality was assessed with a NanoDrop ND-1000 and an Agilent 2100. Normal lung samples were distant non-tumor tissue taken more than 3 cm from the tumor edge.

The sequenced sample consisted of distant non-tumor lung tissue. Receptor source: a man aged 55 to 70 with small cell lung cancer.

This clonotype was counted a single time. One end of the junction is discordant with germline, which a read error may explain. The chain links TRBV24-1 to TRBJ2-3; D gene ambiguous. Germline values: CDR1 KGHDR, CDR2 SFDVKD. This CDR3 is 13 amino acids long. The chain's CDR3 is CATSDRSTDAQYF. In nucleotides, the CDR3 is TGTGCCACCAGTGATCGCTCCACAGATGCGCAGTATTTT.

As for this clonotype: The junction departs from the called germline gene at one end, perhaps through a read error. CDR3 sequence reads: CAATNGSDDEQLF. CDR3 sequence (DNA): TGTGCCGCAACTAACGGGAGTGACGATGAGCAGTTATTC. This chain links TRBV10-3 with TRBJ2-1; a possible D gene is TRBD2 (6 bases). The CDR3 is 13 amino acids. The germline V gene encodes CDR1 ENHRY and CDR2 SYGVKD.

The rearrangement uses TRBV5-1 and TRBJ2-3; 7 bases are a match to TRBD1. Matching the DNA end better, TRBJ1-5 makes the J call doubtful. The length of the CDR3 is 16 residues. The germline V gene has CDR1 SGHRS and CDR2 YFSETQ. The DNA for the CDR3 is TGCGCCAGCAGCTTGGCAAGGGACAGTGAAACAGATATGCAGCATTTT. It yields the protein CASSLARDSETDMQHF.

The chain uses TRBV5-8 and TRBJ2-1, with 7 bases identical to TRBD2. The germline gives CDR1 SGHTS, CDR2 YDEGEE. The CDR3 is 18 residues long. J gave up 3 bases and V 5 bases, and 17 bases lay outside the gene matches. The CDR3 nucleotides are TGTGCCAGCAGTTCGTTCGGGCGGGCTAGCGGTCTCTACAATGAGCAGTTCTTC. Residues: CASSSFGRASGLYNEQFF.

To note about this clonotype: It may be a read error: a sequence one base away is much more abundant. The chain couples TRBV5-1 to TRBJ2-7; D is perhaps TRBD1 (5 bases). The CDR3 runs to 13 residues. Germline CDR1 is SGHRS and CDR2 is YFSETQ. V was trimmed by 0 bases and J by 10 bases, leaving 14 bases between them. In nucleotides, the CDR3 is TGCGCCAGCAGCTTGGTTCAGGGTGGCGATCAGTACTTC. Translating it yields CASSLVQGGDQYF.

Concerning this clonotype itself: A read error may be the cause here, since a much bigger clone is one base away. The chain uses TRBV28 and TRBJ2-2; D gene uncertain. The V gene's germline CDR1 is MDHEN and CDR2 SYDVKM. The CDR3 has 14 amino acids. CDR3 residues: CTSRSRMNTGELFF. CDR3 nucleotide sequence: TGTACCAGCCGTTCTAGGATGAACACCGGGGAGCTGTTTTTT.

About this clonotype itself: With a much larger clone just one base away, this may be a read error. The V call is TRBV5-1, the J call TRBJ2-1, with TRBD2 matching 14 bases. Germline CDR1 reads SGHRS; CDR2 reads YFSETQ. There are 17 residues in the CDR3. The CDR3 DNA sequence: TGCGTCAGCAGCTGGGGACTAGCGGGAGAAGCCGACAATGAGCAGTTCTTC. Translated: CVSSWGLAGEADNEQFF.

Comment on this clonotype: An end of the junction does not agree with germline; a read error may underlie this. The V call is TRBV6-5, the J call TRBJ1-2; the D is unclear. The germline V gene encodes CDR1 MNHEY and CDR2 SVGAGI. CDR3 length equals 13 residues. CDR3 loop: CASTRNGNYGCTF. The CDR3 nucleotides are TGTGCCAGCACTCGGAATGGGAACTATGGCTGCACTTTC.

On this clonotype: The CDR3 ends on some other residue instead of the conserved phenylalanine or tryptophan, so this is likely a read error. This chain links TRBV11-3 with TRBJ2-1, with 7 bases identical to TRBD2. There are 13 residues in the CDR3. The germline CDR1 and CDR2 sequences are SGHNT and YENEEA. The CDR3 sequence is CASNLGTNNEQFL. For the CDR3, the DNA is TGTGCCAGCAACTTAGGGACTAACAATGAACAGTTCTTA.

This clonotype showed up just once. The junction does not match germline at one end; this may be a read error. The chain uses TRBV6-1 and TRBJ1-6, with D hard to call. The CDR3 loop spans 15 amino acids. The V gene's germline CDR1 is MNHNS and CDR2 SASEGT. CDR3 residues: CASSEESTRSSPFHF. The CDR3 DNA reads as TGTGCCAGCAGTGAAGAGAGCACGAGGAGTTCACCCTTCCACTTT.

This chain joins TRBV12-3 or TRBV12-4 and TRBJ1-3; no definite D call. The CDR3 consists of 13 residues. The CDR3 DNA sequence: TGTGGAAGCAGTTCAGCCGGAGGAAACACCATATATTTT. Residues: CGSSSAGGNTIYF.

With respect to this clonotype: The junction does not match germline at one end; this may be a read error. The rearrangement joins TRBV29-1 to TRBJ2-3; unclear D gene. Germline assignment: CDR1 SQVTM and CDR2 ANQGSEA. CDR3 size: 14 residues. The CDR3 region has the DNA TGCAGCGTTGAAGACCAGCAGCGCACAGAAACGCAGTATTTT. This codes for CSVEDQQRTETQYF.

About this clonotype itself: A much larger clone differs from this one at a single base, so this may be a read error. The rearrangement joins TRBV5-1 to TRBJ2-2; unclear D gene. The length of the CDR3 is 15 residues. Deletions cut 4 bases from V and 0 bases from J, with 10 bases between. Germline V gene sequence: CDR1 SGHRS, CDR2 YFSETQ. The DNA for the CDR3 is TGCGCCAGCAGCCTCCTGGCGTCGAACACCGGGGAGCTGTTTTTT. Encoded protein: CASSLLASNTGELFF.

Of note for this clonotype: Its ends do not fully match the called genes, so a read error is possible. In nucleotides, the CDR3 is TGTGTCAGCAGATCGACAGGGGGCGTTCACGGGGAGCTGTTTTTC. This sequence encodes CVSRSTGGVHGELFF. The chain uses TRBV12-3 or TRBV12-4 and TRBJ2-2, with 10 bases aligning to TRBD1. The CDR3 is 15 residues long.

This clonotype was seen ten or more times. Given the absence of the conserved phenylalanine or tryptophan at the CDR3 end, a read error is likely. V and J are TRBV6-5 and TRBJ2-7; 11 bases line up with TRBD1. Looked up from germline, CDR1 is MNHEY and CDR2 is SVGAGI. With V trimmed by 10 bases and J by 7 bases, 12 bases remained unmatched. CDR3 length: 14 residues. CDR3 nucleotide sequence: TGTGCCACCGCAACCGGGACAGGGGGAGTTGAGCAGTACCTC. Translated, it gives CATATGTGGVEQYL.

The V and J genes are TRBV10-3 and TRBJ2-3, with D possibly TRBD2 on 6 matching bases. Germline V gene sequence: CDR1 ENHRY, CDR2 SYGVKD. V dropped 8 bases and J dropped 3 bases, with 18 bases sitting between them. The length of the CDR3 is 15 residues. Here the CDR3 DNA reads TGTGCCATCTCGGAAGAGAACGGGAGTACAGATACGCAGTATTTT. Its protein product is CAISEENGSTDTQYF.

The table lists this clonotype with a count of one. The CDR3 does not close with the conserved phenylalanine or tryptophan, likely indicating a read error. The chain is built from TRBV11-2 and TRBJ1-1, with a tentative D call TRBD1 (6 bases). Per germline, CDR1 SGHAT and CDR2 FQNNGV. This CDR3 is built from 15 residues. The CDR3 DNA sequence: TGTGCCAGCAGCCGAGGACAGTGGGCCCGAACTGGAGCTTTCTAT. It translates to CASSRGQWARTGAFY.

This clonotype has a count of ten or more. The chain recombines TRBV5-1 with TRBJ2-7; no clear D gene. The germline gives CDR1 SGHRS, CDR2 YFSETQ. The CDR3 length is 13 residues. Between the trimmed V and J ends, which lost 2 bases and 4 bases, there was a span of 10 bases. The CDR3, as DNA: TGCGCCAGCAGCTTCCCTTACCCGTACGAGCAGTACGTC. It encodes CASSFPYPYEQYV.

V usage is TRBV11-2 and J usage is TRBJ1-4; a possible D gene is TRBD1 (6 bases). The CDR3 extends over 15 amino acids. The germline CDR1 and CDR2 sequences are SGHAT and FQNNGV. CDR3 protein: CDTSPGGGASEKLFF. DNA of the CDR3: TGTGACACCAGCCCGGGAGGGGGGGCGAGTGAAAAACTGTTTTTT.

A remark on this clonotype: Compared with germline, one end of the junction differs, possibly owing to a read error. The chain uses TRBV24-1 and TRBJ2-1; weak D call: TRBD2 (5 bases). This CDR3 has 15 residues. Germline V gene lookup returns CDR1 KGHDR and CDR2 SFDVKD. The CDR3 region is CASSDSSPDSNEQFF. The CDR3 nucleotides are TGTGCCTCCAGTGATTCCAGCCCGGACTCCAATGAGCAGTTCTTC.

Concerning this clonotype: Since a much larger clone is just one base distant, this may be a read error. The chain joins TRBV5-4 to TRBJ2-3, with TRBD2 identical over 7 bases. The CDR3 spans 15 residues. The V gene's germline CDR1 is SGHNT and CDR2 YYREEE (reference sequence). CDR3 residues: CASCLVGGGTDTQYF. DNA of the CDR3: TGTGCCAGCTGCTTGGTGGGGGGGGGCACAGATACGCAGTATTTT.

For this clonotype: With a much larger clone just one base away, this may be a read error. V usage is TRBV28 and J usage is TRBJ1-1; D gene unclear. The CDR3 runs 14 residues. CDR1 and CDR2 (germline): MDHEN, SYDVKM. Here the CDR3 reads CPSKESGGGTEAFF. CDR3 nucleotide sequence: TGTCCCAGCAAAGAGTCAGGAGGAGGAACTGAAGCTTTCTTT.

The V call is TRBV6-1, the J call TRBJ2-4; 7 bases fit TRBD2. Germline V lookup: CDR1 MNHNS, CDR2 SASEGT. Trimming at V came to 1 base and at J to 12 bases, leaving 9 bases not matched to a gene. CDR3 size: 14 residues. CDR3 sequence: CASSEVWEGHTQYF. CDR3 DNA: TGTGCCAGCAGTGAAGTGTGGGAGGGGCATACTCAGTACTTC.

This clonotype was observed a few times. This may be a read error, as it is one base from a much larger clone. The rearrangement joins TRBV5-4 to TRBJ2-2, with D perhaps matching TRBD1 (5 bases). CDR1 is SGHNT and CDR2 is YYREEE in the germline V gene (reference sequence). The CDR3 runs to 14 residues. Between the trimmed V and J ends, which lost 8 bases and 7 bases, there was a span of 18 bases. For the CDR3, the DNA is TGTGCCAGTTCGTTCGGGCCGGACATCGGGGAGCTGTTTTTT. Protein product: CASSFGPDIGELFF.

The chain links TRBV6-5 to TRBJ1-2; D is undetermined. The CDR3 has 11 residues. V was trimmed by 11 bases and J by 8 bases, leaving 15 bases between them. Germline V gives CDR1 MNHEY, CDR2 SVGAGI. Here the CDR3 reads CAQARAQGYTF. The CDR3, as DNA: TGTGCCCAGGCGAGGGCGCAGGGCTACACCTTC.

Details on this clonotype: The junction and the germline gene differ at one end; a read error may be behind it. This sequence joins TRBV11-3 and TRBJ2-1; 7 bases align to TRBD2. Per germline, CDR1 SGHNT and CDR2 YENEEA. CDR3 length: 15 amino acids. The CDR3 sequence is CVSSLVGLQDNEQFF. The DNA for the CDR3 is TGTGTCAGCAGCCTAGTGGGACTACAAGACAATGAGCAGTTCTTC.

With respect to this clonotype: A read error may account for a junction end that differs from germline. The rearrangement uses TRBV11-3 and TRBJ2-2, with D perhaps matching TRBD2 (7 bases). Germline V gene sequence: CDR1 SGHNT, CDR2 YENEEA. The CDR3 is 16 residues long. CDR3 coding DNA: TGTGCCACCAGCTTAACCGCGGGAGTGGTCACCGGGGGGCCGTTTTTT. Translating it yields CATSLTAGVVTGGPFF.